This T cell receptor beta chain originates from a study of T cell responses to AZD1222 COVID-19 vaccine. On the study more broadly: Second doses were pooled across both intervals (about 4 or about 12 weeks).

At least ten counts were recorded for this clone. The antigen is not known. The study's findings and limits: There were mostly white British donors and more females than males, and clonal diversity was possibly underestimated. Vaccine-associated CD4 TCRs spanned spike, dominant at 160-218 and 743-854.

Some clones are missing from TCRdb's copy, which holds only in-frame ones; the method was immunoSEQ multiplex PCR. The data hold roughly 100,000 clones, with around 80% observed a single time. The source is an adult in good health. The source was peripheral blood, collected on day 0 of AZD1222 vaccination.

The CDR3 protein is CASSWGTGDTDTQYF. CDR3 DNA sequence: TGCGCCAGCAGCTGGGGGACAGGGGACACAGATACGCAGTATTTT. The J gene is TRBJ2-3, the V gene TRBV5-1, with 10 bases lining up with TRBD1. CDR3 length equals 15 residues. Germline V CDR1 and CDR2: SGHRS, YFSETQ. Germline trimming cut 3 bases from V and 2 bases from J; bases unmatched to any gene: 3.